These T cell receptor beta chains were read from a single sample in a study of cytomegalovirus exposure and HLA in healthy donors. Some clones are missing from TCRdb's copy, which holds only in-frame ones; the method was immunoSEQ multiplex PCR. The table shows some 170,000 clones, with about 75% occurring only once. Specimen: PBMCs. All receptors derive from a woman aged 45-59 years in good health and CMV-seropositive. CDR3s include the opening cysteine and the closing phenylalanine or tryptophan. Each record gives: CDR3 length, D gene, V gene, J gene, clone size, CDR3 DNA, CDR3 protein. D genes are given only for firm matches. Rows may omit the clone size; those that give it use once, few, many or a size class.

>14|TRBD1|TRBV10-3|TRBJ1-2|.
TGTGCCATCAGTGATGACAGGGGTAACTATGGCTACACCTTC
CAISDDRGNYGYTF
>17|TRBD2|TRBV5-4|TRBJ2-3|.
TGTGCCAGCAGCCCCCCCCCTAGCGGCAAAGGCACAGGTACGCAGTATTTT
CASSPPPSGKGTGTQYF
>16|TRBD2|TRBV5-1|TRBJ2-1|once
TGCGCCAGCAGCTTAATCGGGACTAGCGGGGGAAATGAGCAGTTCTTC
CASSLIGTSGGNEQFF
>15|.|TRBV5-1|TRBJ2-3|few
TGCGCCAGCAGCTTGGACAGGGCGAGCACAGATACGCAGTATTTT
CASSLDRASTDTQYF
>13|TRBD2|TRBV2|TRBJ2-5|few
TGTGCCAGCAGTGAACGACTAGCGGGGGGCTGGTACTTC
CASSERLAGGWYF
>15|.|TRBV5-4|TRBJ2-1|once
TGTGCCAGCAGCTTGGTCGGTAGCTCCTACAATGAGCAGTTCTTC
CASSLVGSSYNEQFF
>18|.|TRBV2|TRBJ2-7|.
TGTGCCAGCAGTGAAGCGCGGGCAGGGGACCCGAGCTCCTACGAGCAGTACTTC
CASSEARAGDPSSYEQYF
>15|.|TRBV6-1|TRBJ1-5|.
TGTGCCAGCAGTGGGGGACTTGTTGGCAATCAGCCCCAGCATTTT
CASSGGLVGNQPQHF
>14|.|TRBV10-2|TRBJ1-1|.
TGCGCCAGCAGTGAGTCAGCAGGGTATAATGAAGCTTTCTTT
CASSESAGYNEAFF
>16|.|TRBV5-1|TRBJ2-2|.
TGCGCCAGCAGCCCGGGACACAAAGTTCTCACCGGGGAGCTGTTTTTT
CASSPGHKVLTGELFF
>15|TRBD2|TRBV7-6|TRBJ2-3|.
TGTGCCAGCAGCCCCTCTAGCGGGGGGCGGGATACGCAGTATTTT
CASSPSSGGRDTQYF
>14|.|TRBV4-1|TRBJ1-4|.
TGCGCCAGCAGCCAAGGGGGAGCTAATGAAAAACTGTTTTTT
CASSQGGANEKLFF
>15|.|TRBV2|TRBJ1-1|few
TGTGCCAGCAGTCTCCTCGGGGGTAGGGCAACTGAAGCTTTCTTT
CASSLLGGRATEAFF
>17|TRBD2|TRBV7-8|TRBJ2-3|.
TGTGCCAGCAGCTTACGTGCGGACGGGGGGAGCACAGATACGCAGTATTTT
CASSLRADGGSTDTQYF
>17|TRBD2|TRBV7-3|TRBJ2-2|.
TGTGCCAGCAGCCCTCTAGCGGGGGGGCCGGGGACCGGGGAGCTGTTTTTT
CASSPLAGGPGTGELFF
>13|.|TRBV7-2|TRBJ1-2|.
TGTGCCAGCAGCTTAGCCGGGGAGTATGGCTACACCTTC
CASSLAGEYGYTF
>16|TRBD2|TRBV5-1|TRBJ2-5|.
TGCGCCAGCAGCCCTGAGACTAGCGGGGGGCTTGAGACCCAGTACTTC
CASSPETSGGLETQYF
>15|.|TRBV4-2|TRBJ1-1|.
TGTGCCAGCAGCCAAAAGGGGTGGGGGGGCACTGAAGCTTTCTTT
CASSQKGWGGTEAFF
>15|TRBD1|TRBV6-6|TRBJ1-2|.
TGTGCCAGCAGGCCTACGGACAGGGAGGGCTATGGCTACACCTTC
CASRPTDREGYGYTF
>16|TRBD2|TRBV4-1|TRBJ2-1|.
TGCGCCAGCAGCCAAGATGGGACTAGCGGAAGTCTTGCGCAGTTCTTC
CASSQDGTSGSLAQFF
>13|.|TRBV2|TRBJ1-1|.
TGTGCCAGCAGTGTGGACGGGAGGTGTGAAGCTTTCTTT
CASSVDGRCEAFF
>12|TRBD1|TRBV30|TRBJ1-1|once
TGTGCCTGGATGGGACAGGGAACTGAAGCTTTCTTT
CAWMGQGTEAFF
>16|.|TRBV11-1|TRBJ2-7|.
TGTGCCAGCAGCGTAACTCTGGGGGCCAAAGGATGGGAGCAGTACTTC
CASSVTLGAKGWEQYF
>15|.|TRBV9|TRBJ2-7|few
TGTGCCAGCAGCGTAGGGGCCGCCGTTAGTTACGAGCAGTACTTC
CASSVGAAVSYEQYF
>14|TRBD1|TRBV19|TRBJ1-2|.
TGTGCCAGTAACCCATCGGGACAGGTCTTGCGCTACACCTTC
CASNPSGQVLRYTF
>16|.|TRBV5-1|TRBJ2-1|.
TGCGCCAGCAGCCTCGCCCCCGCGTCCTCCTACAATGAGCAGTTCTTC
CASSLAPASSYNEQFF